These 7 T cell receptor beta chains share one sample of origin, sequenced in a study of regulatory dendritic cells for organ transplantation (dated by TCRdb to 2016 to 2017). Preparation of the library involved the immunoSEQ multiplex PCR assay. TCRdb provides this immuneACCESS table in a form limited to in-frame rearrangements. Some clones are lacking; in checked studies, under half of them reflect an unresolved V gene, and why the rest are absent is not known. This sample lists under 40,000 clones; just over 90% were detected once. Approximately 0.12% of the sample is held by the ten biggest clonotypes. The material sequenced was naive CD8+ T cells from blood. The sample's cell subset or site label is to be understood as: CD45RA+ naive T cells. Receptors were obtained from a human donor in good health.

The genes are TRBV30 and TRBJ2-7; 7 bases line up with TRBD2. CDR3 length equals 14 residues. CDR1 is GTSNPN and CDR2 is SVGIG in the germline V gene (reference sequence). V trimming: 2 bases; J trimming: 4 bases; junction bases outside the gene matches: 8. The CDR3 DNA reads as TGTGCCTGGAGTTTACCGGGGGGATCTTACGAGCAGTACTTC. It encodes CAWSLPGGSYEQYF.

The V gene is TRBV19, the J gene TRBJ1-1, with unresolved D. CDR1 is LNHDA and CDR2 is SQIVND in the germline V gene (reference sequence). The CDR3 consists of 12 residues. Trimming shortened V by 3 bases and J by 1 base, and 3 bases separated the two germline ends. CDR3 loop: CASSIGNTEAFF. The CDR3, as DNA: TGTGCCAGTAGTATTGGGAACACTGAAGCTTTCTTT.

The CDR3 protein is CASSHTGRYEQYF. The CDR3 DNA follows: TGCGCCAGCAGTCATACAGGTAGGTACGAGCAGTACTTC. V is TRBV23-1 and J is TRBJ2-7, with D possibly matching TRBD1 (5 bases). TRBV23-1 is an open reading frame, and its role is uncertain. V lost 3 bases to trimming and J lost 4 bases, with 10 bases between them. The CDR3 is 13 residues long.

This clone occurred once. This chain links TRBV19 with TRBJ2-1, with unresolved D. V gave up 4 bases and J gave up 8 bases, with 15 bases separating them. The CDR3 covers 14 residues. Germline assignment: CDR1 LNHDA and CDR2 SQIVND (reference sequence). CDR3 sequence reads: CASSNIGLSDEQFF. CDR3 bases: TGTGCCAGTAGTAACATAGGGTTGAGCGATGAGCAGTTCTTC.

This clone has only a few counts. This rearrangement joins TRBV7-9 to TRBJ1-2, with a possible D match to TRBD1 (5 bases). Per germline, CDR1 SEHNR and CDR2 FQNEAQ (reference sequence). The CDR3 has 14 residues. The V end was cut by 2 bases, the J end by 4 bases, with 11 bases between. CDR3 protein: CASSLLGQGYGYTF. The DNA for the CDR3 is TGTGCCAGCAGCTTACTAGGGCAGGGCTATGGCTACACCTTC.

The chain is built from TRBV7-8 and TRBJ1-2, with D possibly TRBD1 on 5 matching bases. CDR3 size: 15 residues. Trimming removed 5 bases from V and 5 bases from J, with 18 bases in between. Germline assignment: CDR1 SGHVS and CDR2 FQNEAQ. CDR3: CASSPTAGDLYGYTF. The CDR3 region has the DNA TGTGCCAGCAGCCCGACGGCCGGGGACCTTTATGGCTACACCTTC.

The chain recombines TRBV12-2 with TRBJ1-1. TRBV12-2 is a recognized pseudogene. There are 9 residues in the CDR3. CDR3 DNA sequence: TGTGCAAGTTACACTGAAGCTTTCTTT. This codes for CASYTEAFF.